The T cell receptor (beta chain) under discussion was sequenced for a study of a mutant IDH1 vaccine in newly diagnosed glioma. Overall study: A roughly 62% male, approximately 38% female split and a mean age of about 44 years characterized treated patients.

Assay used: immunoSEQ multiplex PCR; TCRdb lists only in-frame clones, some missing. The sample has about 54,000 clones; around 80% are singletons. Germline lookup yields CDR1 MRHNA and CDR2 SNTAGT. Trimming pared 7 bases from V and 1 base from J, leaving 20 bases between. The CDR3 has 17 residues. Time point defined: baseline, week 1 (first vaccination visit). The treatment here: pre-vaccination baseline after standard-of-care therapy. The TCR sequence derives from a man younger than 35 with glioma. This sample comprised PBMCs, obtained from a glioma patient treated with radiotherapy, temozolomide or both. The V and J genes are TRBV6-4 and TRBJ1-5; D gene unclear. The chain's CDR3 is CASTEAGPRRSNQPQHF. The DNA of the CDR3 is TGTGCCAGCACCGAAGCGGGTCCTCGGCGGAGCAATCAGCCCCAGCATTTT.